Presented here are 3 T cell receptor beta chains from one specimen sequenced in a study of metastatic and nonmetastatic thyroid tumors. MiXCR re-clonotyped the PCR reads for TCRdb. The sample has roughly 7,200 clones, roughly 37% seen once. There were no patients who had received any treatment before thyroid surgery. The sequencing sample was made of tumor tissue. The receptors here all came from a female donor with papillary thyroid cancer or a benign thyroid nodule (not recorded which). Some clones in this sample may be carry-over from other donors' samples.

The chain combines TRBV12-5 with TRBJ2-7; no firm D call. CDR1 is LGHNT, CDR2 FRNRAP, per germline. This CDR3 is 11 amino acids long. V was shortened by 7 bases and J by 5 bases, with 9 bases between the two germline ends. The CDR3 protein is CASEGTDEQYF. The CDR3 region has the DNA TGTGCTAGTGAGGGTACGGACGAGCAGTACTTC.

This chain connects TRBV5-1 to TRBJ2-3; perhaps TRBD1 as D (5 bases). CDR1 is SGHRS, CDR2 YFSETQ, per germline. V was cut by 3 bases and J by 4 bases, with 12 bases left in between. The CDR3 extends over 14 amino acids. The CDR3 sequence: CASSSPQGADTQYF. CDR3 sequence (DNA): TGCGCCAGCAGCTCACCCCAGGGCGCAGATACGCAGTATTTT.

This clone was counted at least ten times. The DNA of the CDR3 is TGTGCCAGCAGCTTTAACAGGGTGTTGACGGGCTACGAGCAGTACTTC. This codes for CASSFNRVLTGYEQYF. V is TRBV6-1 and J is TRBJ2-7; weak D call: TRBD1 (6 bases). This CDR3 comprises 16 residues. The V and J ends lost 6 bases and 3 bases respectively, with 21 bases between them. CDR1 and CDR2 from the germline V gene are MNHNS and SASEGT.